This T cell receptor (beta chain) was recorded in a study of tissue T cells after allogeneic stem cell transplantation (dated by TCRdb to the early 2020s). Regarding the research as a whole: Every GVHD patient received a graft from a donor; four grafts were unmodified and three were CD34-selected to deplete T cells. For tissues with multiple samples, a pathologist reviewed H&E sections and gave sequencing priority to samples with histologically apparent lymphocytes. The study profiled TCR beta repertoires in many tissues obtained from research autopsies of patients with and without GVHD, and also in mouse models of GVHD. The human arm was conducted as a prospective observational study, and neither blinding nor randomization was performed.

Turning to this clone: Which antigen it targets is not known. Base qualities are missing; no much larger clone stands one base away.

The time point label on this specimen signifies: human tissue collected at research (rapid) autopsy. Over an approximately 3-year period, seven adult allo-HCT recipients with steroid-refractory GVHD were prospectively enrolled in a research-autopsy study. All GVHD patients had gastrointestinal GVHD and received several lines of GVHD-directed therapy; 5 or 6 also had skin involvement. Autopsy tissues, which were obtained after a median post-mortem interval of approximately 10 hours, included GI sites from esophagus to rectum, liver, skin and lymphoid organs including spleen. Each autopsy specimen was bisected, with one portion flash-frozen in liquid nitrogen and the remainder formalin-fixed, and the outer muscle layers of GI specimens were removed. To extract genomic DNA from frozen tissues, either the Mag-Bind Blood & Tissue DNA HDQ 96 Kit on a Chemagic 360 or the DNeasy Blood & Tissue Kit was used. Extracted DNA was further purified with the Genomic DNA Clean & Concentrator-25 kit because of concern about red blood cell contamination.

Study-wide conclusions, independent of this receptor: Which tissue TCRs were alloreactive or antigen-specific was not determined in the study, and some of the clones might have been host cells that persisted. Only a few T cell clones appeared in more than one patient, yet motif-based clustering showed tissue-specific repertoire signatures that were shared between patients. Blood and spleen T cells captured only a limited portion of the TCR repertoire detected in tissues, in both patients and mice. Within patients, how anatomically similar tissues were was a major factor shaping TCR repertoire composition, regardless of disease or transplant status. Sampling depth was acknowledged as a limitation, and the patient cohort was both small and clinically heterogeneous.

Receptor libraries were prepared by the immunoSEQ multiplex PCR assay. Adaptive Biotechnologies performed the TCRbeta CDR3 sequencing at survey depth and reported CDR3 sequences, V/J genes, productive frequency and template counts. TCR beta CDR3 regions were amplified from genomic DNA instead of RNA. In the paper's pipeline: Jensen-Shannon divergence was used to quantify pairwise repertoire overlap between tissues, with a value of 1 meaning complete divergence and a value of 0 meaning identical repertoires. Tissues were grouped by single-linkage agglomerative hierarchical clustering of pairwise JSD values, and the clustering results were shown as dendrograms. GLIPH2 was run on all patient samples with simulation_depth 1000, kmer_min_depth 3 and cdr3_length_cutoff 8, and groups with more than two unique CDR3s were retained. A standardized tissue-overlap score was calculated by extrapolating Jaccard GLIPH-group overlap across patients to a standard repertoire size of 1000 clones. Linear mixed-effect models, with tissue as a fixed effect and individual as a random effect, were used to test how diversity related to clinical or experimental variables. The source is immuneACCESS, and TCRdb retained only in-frame sequences with V and J called. Part of the clones is not carried over; for the studies checked, unresolved V genes explain less than half of this, and the remainder is unexplained. Clonal size and the V and J genes are those of that table, whereas D and trimming came from the DNA. The sample includes approximately 1,500 clones, with roughly 70% observed a single time. The ten largest clonotypes hold around 33% of the sample.

This clonotype originated in a male patient aged 60 or older with steroid-refractory graft-versus-host disease after an allogeneic stem cell transplant. The graft donor may be the source of some T cells after a transplant. Sequences were derived from spleen tissue, sampled at autopsy.

The CDR3 protein sequence reads: CASGSDSRTDTQYF. In nucleotides, the sequence is TGTGCCAGCGGGTCGGACAGCCGCACAGATACGCAGTATTTT. The V gene is TRBV7-2 and the J gene is TRBJ2-3, with TRBD1 perhaps the D gene, on 6 matching bases. V is clipped by 8 bases and J by 1 base, and the sequence between their germline boundaries is 13 bases long. Taken from the germline V gene, the CDR1 and CDR2 loops are SGHTA and FQGNSA. Measured from the cysteine to the phenylalanine, the CDR3 is 14 residues long. CDR3 DNA is the only sequence kept; it has 42 bases, read in frame from the first base.